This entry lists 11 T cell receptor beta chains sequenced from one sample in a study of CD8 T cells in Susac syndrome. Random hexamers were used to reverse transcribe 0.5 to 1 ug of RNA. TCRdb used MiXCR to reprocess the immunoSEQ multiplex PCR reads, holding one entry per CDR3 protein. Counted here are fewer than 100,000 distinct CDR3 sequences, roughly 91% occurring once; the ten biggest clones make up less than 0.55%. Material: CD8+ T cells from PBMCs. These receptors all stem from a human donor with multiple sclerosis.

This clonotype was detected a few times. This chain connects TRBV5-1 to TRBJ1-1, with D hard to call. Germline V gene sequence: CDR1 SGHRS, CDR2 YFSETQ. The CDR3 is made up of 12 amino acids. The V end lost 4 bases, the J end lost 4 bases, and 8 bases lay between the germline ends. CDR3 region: CASSLPSTEAFF. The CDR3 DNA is TGCGCCAGCAGCCTGCCCTCCACTGAAGCTTTCTTT. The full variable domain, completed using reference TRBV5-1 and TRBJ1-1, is KAGVTQTPRYLIKTRGQQVTLSCSPISGHRSVSWYQQTPGQGLQFLFEYFSETQRNKGNFPGRFSGRQFSNSRSEMNVSTLELGDSALYLCASSLPSTEAFFGQGTRLTVV.

This CDR3 reads CATTEQPYSNYGYTF. CDR3 nucleotide sequence: TGTGCCACCACGGAGCAGCCCTACTCTAACTATGGCTACACCTTC. J is TRBJ1-2 and V is TRBV6-5; D ambiguous. Germline V gives CDR1 MNHEY, CDR2 SVGAGI. V lost 10 bases and J lost 0, with 18 bases in between. The CDR3 runs to 15 residues.

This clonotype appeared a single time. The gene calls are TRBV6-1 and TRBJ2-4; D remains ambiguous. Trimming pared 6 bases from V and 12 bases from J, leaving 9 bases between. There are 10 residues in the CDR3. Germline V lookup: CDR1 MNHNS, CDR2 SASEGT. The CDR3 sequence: CASSKLGQYF. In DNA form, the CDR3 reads TGTGCCAGCAGCAAGTTGGGTCAGTACTTC.

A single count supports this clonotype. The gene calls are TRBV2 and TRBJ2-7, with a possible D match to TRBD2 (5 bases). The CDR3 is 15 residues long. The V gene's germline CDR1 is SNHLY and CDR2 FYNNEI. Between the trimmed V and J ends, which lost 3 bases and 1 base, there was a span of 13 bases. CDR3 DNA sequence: TGTGCCAGCAGTGAGCGGACGGGGATTTCCTACGAGCAGTACTTC. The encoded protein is CASSERTGISYEQYF.

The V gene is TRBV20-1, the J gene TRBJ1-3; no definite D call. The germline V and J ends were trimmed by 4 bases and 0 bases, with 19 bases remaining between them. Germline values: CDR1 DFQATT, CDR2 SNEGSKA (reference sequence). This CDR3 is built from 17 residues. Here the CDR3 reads CSATYFGQDHSGNTIYF. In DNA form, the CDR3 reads TGCAGTGCTACCTACTTCGGGCAGGATCACTCTGGAAACACCATATATTTT.

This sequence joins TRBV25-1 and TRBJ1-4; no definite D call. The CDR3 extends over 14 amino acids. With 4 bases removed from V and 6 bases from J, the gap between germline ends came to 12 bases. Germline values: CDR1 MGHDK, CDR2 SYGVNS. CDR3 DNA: TGTGCCAGCAGTGGGGCCTTAGAGGATGAAAAACTGTTTTTT. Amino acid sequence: CASSGALEDEKLFF.

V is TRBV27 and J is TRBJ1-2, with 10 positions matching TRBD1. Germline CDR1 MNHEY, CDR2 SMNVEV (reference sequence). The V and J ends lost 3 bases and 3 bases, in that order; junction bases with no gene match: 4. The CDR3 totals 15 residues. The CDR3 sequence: CASSFRGQGDYGYTF. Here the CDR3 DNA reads TGTGCCAGCAGTTTTCGAGGACAGGGGGACTATGGCTACACCTTC.

The CDR3 region has the DNA TGTGCCAGCAGTTTAGCAACGGGACTAGTCTACGAGCAGTACTTC. Residues: CASSLATGLVYEQYF. V gene TRBV12-3 or TRBV12-4 combines with J gene TRBJ2-7, with 8 bases lining up with TRBD2. This CDR3 comprises 15 residues. V trimming: 0 bases; J trimming: 3 bases; junction bases outside the gene matches: 4.

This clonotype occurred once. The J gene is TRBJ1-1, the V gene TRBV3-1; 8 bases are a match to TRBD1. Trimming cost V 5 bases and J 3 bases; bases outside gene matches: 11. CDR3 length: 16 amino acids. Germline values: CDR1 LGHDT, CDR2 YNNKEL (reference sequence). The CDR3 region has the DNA TGTGCCAGCAGCTCTTGGACAGGGCGTGGGGACACTGAAGCTTTCTTT. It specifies CASSSWTGRGDTEAFF.

In DNA form, the CDR3 reads TGTGCCAGCAGACCACCGGGACAGGGTGGGGAGACCCAGTACTTC. It translates to CASRPPGQGGETQYF. The chain links TRBV12-3 or TRBV12-4 to TRBJ2-5; TRBD1 agrees at 9 bases. The V and J ends lost 6 bases and 5 bases, in that order; junction bases with no gene match: 10. The CDR3 has 15 amino acids.

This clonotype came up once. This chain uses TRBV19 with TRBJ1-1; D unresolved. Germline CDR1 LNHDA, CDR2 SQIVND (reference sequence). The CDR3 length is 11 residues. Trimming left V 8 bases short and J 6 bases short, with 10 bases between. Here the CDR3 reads CASETGAEAFF. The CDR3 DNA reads TGTGCCAGTGAGACGGGAGCTGAAGCTTTCTTT.